Each of the 9 T cell receptor beta chains below was sequenced from the same sample in a study of neurological immune-mediated disorders. TCRdb re-derived calls from the 5' RACE reads in MiXCR, one entry per CDR3 protein. Found here are over 25,000 distinct CDR3 sequences, roughly a sixth of them singletons; the top ten hold around 4.9%. Time point here: technical triplicate 3. The sample taken for sequencing was CD4+ T cells from blood. These receptors originate from a female donor with HTLV-1-associated myelopathy (HAM/TSP).

Judged by abundance, this clonotype is medium-sized. The chain links TRBV20-1 to TRBJ1-1, with D possibly matching TRBD1 (5 bases). The germline gives CDR1 DFQATT, CDR2 SNEGSKA (reference sequence). CDR3 size: 15 residues. V was pared by 0 bases and J by 2 bases, with 13 bases between. CDR3 DNA sequence: TGCAGTGCTAGAGATGGGAAGGGGCTAAACACTGAAGCTTTCTTT. This codes for CSARDGKGLNTEAFF.

This clonotype was recorded only once. A junction end diverges from the germline sequence, so it may reflect a read error. The rearrangement uses TRBV7-2 and TRBJ2-2; no clear D gene. CDR1 SGHTA and CDR2 FQGNSA come from the germline V gene. The CDR3 spans 13 residues. The CDR3 nucleotides are TGTGTCAGCAGCTTTTTAGATGTAGGGGAGCTGTTTTTT. This sequence encodes CVSSFLDVGELFF.

This clonotype was seen ten or more times. The CDR3 here is CAWSWGDEQYF. In DNA form, the CDR3 reads TGTGCCTGGAGTTGGGGGGACGAGCAGTACTTC. The V and J genes are TRBV30 and TRBJ2-7; perhaps TRBD2 as D (6 bases). In germline, CDR1 is GTSNPN, CDR2 SVGIG (reference sequence). The CDR3 is 11 residues long. V lost 2 bases and J 5 bases, leaving 7 bases between the germline ends.

The chain is built from TRBV20-1 and TRBJ2-7; unclear D gene. The CDR3 sequence is 12 residues long. CDR1 DFQATT and CDR2 SNEGSKA come from the germline V gene (reference sequence). The ends were cut back, 5 bases at V and 0 bases at J, with 8 bases in the middle. The CDR3 sequence: CSAPQSSYEQYF. The DNA for the CDR3 is TGCAGTGCTCCCCAGAGCTCCTACGAGCAGTACTTC.

This clonotype came up many times. The chain is built from TRBV30 and TRBJ1-1; D is unclear. The germline V gene has CDR1 GTSNPN and CDR2 SVGIG (reference sequence). V shed 4 bases and J shed 5 bases, with 14 bases lying between them. The CDR3 contains 13 residues. CDR3 nucleotide sequence: TGTGCCTGGAACCTTAATAGCGGTACTGAAGCTTTCTTT. Its protein product is CAWNLNSGTEAFF. Supplemented by reference TRBV30 and TRBJ1-1, the full variable domain reads SQTIHQWPATLVQPVGSPLSLECTVEGTSNPNLYWYRQAAGRGLQLLFYSVGIGQISSEVPQNLSASRPQDRQFILSSKKLLLSDSGFYLCAWNLNSGTEAFFGQGTRLTVV.

In this sample, this clonotype turned up many times. V is TRBV20-1 and J is TRBJ1-2, with D possibly matching TRBD1 (5 bases). Germline V lookup: CDR1 DFQATT, CDR2 SNEGSKA (reference sequence). The CDR3 covers 14 residues. The V gene lost 3 bases and the J gene lost 3 bases, with 14 bases spanning the gap. CDR3: CSASVQGSYYGYTF. As DNA, the CDR3 is TGCAGTGCTAGCGTCCAGGGATCCTACTATGGCTACACCTTC.

The table lists this clonotype with many counts. The genes are TRBV3-1 and TRBJ2-3; 9 bases align to TRBD2. V lost 5 bases to trimming and J lost 0 bases; unmatched junction nucleotides: 12. Germline V gene lookup returns CDR1 LGHDT and CDR2 YNNKEL (reference sequence). This CDR3 is built from 18 residues. The CDR3 sequence: CASSISRLAVISTDTQYF. Written as DNA, the CDR3 is TGTGCCAGCAGCATCTCAAGACTAGCGGTTATTAGCACAGATACGCAGTATTTT.

This clonotype was found many times. This chain links TRBV6-6 with TRBJ2-1; perhaps TRBD2 as D (5 bases). Germline CDR1 and CDR2: MNHNY and SVGAGI (reference sequence). V was cut by 4 bases and J by 9 bases, with 13 bases left in between. The CDR3 is 13 amino acids. The CDR3 nucleotides read TGTGCCAGCAGTTCCAAGCGGATCGCTGAGCAGTTCTTC. Translated, it gives CASSSKRIAEQFF.

This clonotype was detected only once. The rearrangement links TRBV19 to TRBJ1-2, with D possibly matching TRBD1 (5 bases). Germline CDR1 and CDR2: LNHDA and SQIVND (reference sequence). V was pared by 4 bases and J by 8 bases, with 20 bases between. This CDR3 spans 15 amino acids. The CDR3 DNA reads TGTGCCAGTAGTAGGCAGGGAAGTGCCTCTGGAGGCTACACCTTC. Protein sequence: CASSRQGSASGGYTF.